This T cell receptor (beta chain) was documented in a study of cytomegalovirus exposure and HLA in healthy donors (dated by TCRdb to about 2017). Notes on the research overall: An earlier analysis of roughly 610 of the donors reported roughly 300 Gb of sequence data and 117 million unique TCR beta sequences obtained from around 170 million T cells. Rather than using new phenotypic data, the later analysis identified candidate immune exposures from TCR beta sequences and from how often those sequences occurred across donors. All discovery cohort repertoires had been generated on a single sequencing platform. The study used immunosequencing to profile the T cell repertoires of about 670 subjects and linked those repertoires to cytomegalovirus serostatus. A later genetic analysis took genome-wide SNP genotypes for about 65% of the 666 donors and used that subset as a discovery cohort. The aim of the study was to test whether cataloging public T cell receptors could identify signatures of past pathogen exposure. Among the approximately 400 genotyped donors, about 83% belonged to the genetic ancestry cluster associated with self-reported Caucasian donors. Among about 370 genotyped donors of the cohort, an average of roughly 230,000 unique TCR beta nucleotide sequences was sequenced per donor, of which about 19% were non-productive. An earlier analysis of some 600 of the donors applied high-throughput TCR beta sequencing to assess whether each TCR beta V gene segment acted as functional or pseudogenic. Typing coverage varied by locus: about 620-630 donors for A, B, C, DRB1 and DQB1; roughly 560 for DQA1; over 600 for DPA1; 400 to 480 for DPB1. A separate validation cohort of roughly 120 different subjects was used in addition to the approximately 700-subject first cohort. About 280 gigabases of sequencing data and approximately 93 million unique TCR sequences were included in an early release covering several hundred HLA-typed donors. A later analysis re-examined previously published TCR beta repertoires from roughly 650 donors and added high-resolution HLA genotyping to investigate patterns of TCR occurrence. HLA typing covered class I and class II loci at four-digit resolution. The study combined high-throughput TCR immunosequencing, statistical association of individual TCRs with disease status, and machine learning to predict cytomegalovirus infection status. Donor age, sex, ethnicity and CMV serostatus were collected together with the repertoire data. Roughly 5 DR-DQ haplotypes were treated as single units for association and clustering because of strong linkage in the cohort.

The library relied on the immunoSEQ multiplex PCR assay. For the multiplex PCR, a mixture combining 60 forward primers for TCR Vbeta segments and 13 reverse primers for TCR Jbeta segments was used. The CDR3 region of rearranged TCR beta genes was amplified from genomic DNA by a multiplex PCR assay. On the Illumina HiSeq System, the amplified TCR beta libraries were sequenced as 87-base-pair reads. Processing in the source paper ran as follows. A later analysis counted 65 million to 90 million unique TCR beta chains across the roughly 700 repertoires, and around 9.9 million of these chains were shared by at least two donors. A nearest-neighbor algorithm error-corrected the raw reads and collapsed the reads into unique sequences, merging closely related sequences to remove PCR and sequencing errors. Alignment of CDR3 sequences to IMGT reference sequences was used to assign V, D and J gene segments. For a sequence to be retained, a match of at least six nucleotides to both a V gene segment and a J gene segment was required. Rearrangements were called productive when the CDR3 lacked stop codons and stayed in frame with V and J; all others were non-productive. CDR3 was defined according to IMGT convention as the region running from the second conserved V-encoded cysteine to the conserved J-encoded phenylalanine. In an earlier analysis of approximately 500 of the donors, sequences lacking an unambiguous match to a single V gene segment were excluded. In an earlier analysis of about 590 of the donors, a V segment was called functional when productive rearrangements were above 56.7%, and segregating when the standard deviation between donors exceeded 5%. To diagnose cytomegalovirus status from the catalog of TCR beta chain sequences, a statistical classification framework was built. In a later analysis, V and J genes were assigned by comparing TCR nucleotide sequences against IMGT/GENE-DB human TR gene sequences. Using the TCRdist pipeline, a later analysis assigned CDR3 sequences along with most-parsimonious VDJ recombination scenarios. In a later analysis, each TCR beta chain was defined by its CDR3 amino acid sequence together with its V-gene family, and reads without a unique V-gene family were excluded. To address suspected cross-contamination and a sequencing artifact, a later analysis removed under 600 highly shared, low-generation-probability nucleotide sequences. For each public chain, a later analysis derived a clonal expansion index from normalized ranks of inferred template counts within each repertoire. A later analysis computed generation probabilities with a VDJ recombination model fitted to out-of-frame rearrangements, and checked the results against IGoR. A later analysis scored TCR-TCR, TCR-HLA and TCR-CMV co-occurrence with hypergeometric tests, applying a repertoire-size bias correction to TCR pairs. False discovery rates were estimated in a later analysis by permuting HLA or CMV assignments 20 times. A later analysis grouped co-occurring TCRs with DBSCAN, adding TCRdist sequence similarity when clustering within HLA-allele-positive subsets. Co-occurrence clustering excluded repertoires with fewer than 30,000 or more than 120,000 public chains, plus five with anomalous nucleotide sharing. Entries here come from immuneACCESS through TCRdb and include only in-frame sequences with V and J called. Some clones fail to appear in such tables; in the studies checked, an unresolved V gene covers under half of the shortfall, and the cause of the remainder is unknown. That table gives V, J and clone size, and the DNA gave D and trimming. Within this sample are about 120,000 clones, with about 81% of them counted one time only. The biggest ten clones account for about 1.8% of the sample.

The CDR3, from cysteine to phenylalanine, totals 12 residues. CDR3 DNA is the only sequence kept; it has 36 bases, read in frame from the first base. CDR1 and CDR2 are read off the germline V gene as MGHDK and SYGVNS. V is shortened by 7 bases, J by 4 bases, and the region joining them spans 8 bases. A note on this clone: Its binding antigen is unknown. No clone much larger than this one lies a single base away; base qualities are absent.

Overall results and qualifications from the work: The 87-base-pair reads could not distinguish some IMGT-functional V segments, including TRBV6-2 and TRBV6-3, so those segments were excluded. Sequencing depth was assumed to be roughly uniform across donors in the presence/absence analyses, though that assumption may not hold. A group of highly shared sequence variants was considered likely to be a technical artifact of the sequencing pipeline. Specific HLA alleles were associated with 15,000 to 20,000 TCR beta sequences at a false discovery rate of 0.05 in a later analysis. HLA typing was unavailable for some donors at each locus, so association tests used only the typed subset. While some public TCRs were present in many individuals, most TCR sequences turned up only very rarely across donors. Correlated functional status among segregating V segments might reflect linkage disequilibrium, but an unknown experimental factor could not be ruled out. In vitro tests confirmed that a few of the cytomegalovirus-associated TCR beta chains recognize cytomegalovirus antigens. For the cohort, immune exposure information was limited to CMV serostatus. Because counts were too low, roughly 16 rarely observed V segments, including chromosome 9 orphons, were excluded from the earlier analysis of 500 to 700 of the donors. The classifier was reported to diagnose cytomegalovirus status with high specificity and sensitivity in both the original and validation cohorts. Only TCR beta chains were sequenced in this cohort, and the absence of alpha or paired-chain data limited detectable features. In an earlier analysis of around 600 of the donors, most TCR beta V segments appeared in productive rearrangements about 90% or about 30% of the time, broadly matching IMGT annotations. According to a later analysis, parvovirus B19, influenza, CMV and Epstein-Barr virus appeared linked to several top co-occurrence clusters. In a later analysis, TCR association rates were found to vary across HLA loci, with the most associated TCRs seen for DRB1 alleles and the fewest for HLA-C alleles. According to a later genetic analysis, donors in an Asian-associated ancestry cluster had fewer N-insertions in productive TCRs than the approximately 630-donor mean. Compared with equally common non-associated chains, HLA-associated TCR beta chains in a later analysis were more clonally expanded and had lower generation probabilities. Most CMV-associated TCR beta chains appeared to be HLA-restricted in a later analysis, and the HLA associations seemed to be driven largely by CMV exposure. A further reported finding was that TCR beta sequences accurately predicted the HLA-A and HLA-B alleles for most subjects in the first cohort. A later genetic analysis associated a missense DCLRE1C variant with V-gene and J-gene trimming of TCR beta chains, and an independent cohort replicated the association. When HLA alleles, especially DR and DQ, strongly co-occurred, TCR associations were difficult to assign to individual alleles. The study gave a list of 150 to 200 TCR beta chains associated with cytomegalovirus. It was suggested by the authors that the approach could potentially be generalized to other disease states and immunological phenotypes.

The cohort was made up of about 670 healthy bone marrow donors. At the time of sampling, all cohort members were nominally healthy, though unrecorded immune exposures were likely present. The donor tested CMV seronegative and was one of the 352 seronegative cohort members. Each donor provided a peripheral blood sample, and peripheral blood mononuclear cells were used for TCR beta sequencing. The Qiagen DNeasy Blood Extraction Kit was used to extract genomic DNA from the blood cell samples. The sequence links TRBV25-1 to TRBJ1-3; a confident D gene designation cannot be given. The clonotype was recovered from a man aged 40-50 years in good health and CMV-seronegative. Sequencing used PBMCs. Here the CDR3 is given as CASISTGNTIYF. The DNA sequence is TGTGCCAGCATCTCGACAGGAAACACCATATATTTT.